This T cell receptor (beta chain) emerged from a study of cytomegalovirus exposure and HLA in healthy donors. A note on this clone: Antigen specificity is unknown.

Nominally healthy donors provided the samples, though records likely missed some immune exposures. The study, taken as a whole, reports: Association of 15,000 to 20,000 TCR beta sequences with HLA alleles was found at 0.05 false discovery rate in a later analysis. Accurate predictions that matched the HLA-A and HLA-B alleles of most subjects were reportedly made from TCR beta sequences.

60 Vbeta and 13 Jbeta primers were used in PCR. The data were produced by immunoSEQ multiplex PCR, yet TCRdb's version contains in-frame clones alone and is incomplete. The sample contains some 140,000 clones, over 75% of which appear only once. The sample consisted of PBMCs. The TCR was taken from a woman aged 45 to 65 in good health and CMV-seropositive.

CDR3 nucleotide sequence: TGCGCCAGCAGCCAAGATAGGAGGGAGACCCAGTACTTC. Amino acids: CASSQDRRETQYF. V is TRBV4-3 and J is TRBJ2-5; D possibly corresponds to TRBD2 (5 bases). Germline CDR1 and CDR2: LGHNA and YSLEER. The CDR3 covers 13 residues. V shed 0 bases and J shed 5 bases, with 7 bases lying between them.